This T cell receptor (beta chain) was observed in a study of blood T cell repertoires in COVID-19. Study overall: Specimens from acute and convalescent COVID-19 originated in the United States, Italy and Spain. T cells, B-cell-depleted T cells, or PBMCs supplied cDNA or gDNA.

Clones were read by immunoSEQ multiplex PCR, and TCRdb kept only the in-frame ones, dropping some. Of about 170,000 clones listed, 82% are singletons. Trimming pared 8 bases from V and 2 bases from J, leaving 10 bases between. The CDR3 is 13 amino acids. CDR1 MNHEY and CDR2 SVGAGI come from the germline V gene. The TCR comes from a woman in her seventies with acute or convalescent COVID-19. Sequencing was performed on peripheral blood. The rearrangement links TRBV6-5 to TRBJ2-1; D perhaps matches TRBD2 (6 bases). This CDR3 is CASEAGPYNEQFF. The CDR3 region has the DNA TGTGCCAGCGAGGCGGGGCCCTACAATGAGCAGTTCTTC.